This TCR beta chain was sequenced for a study of shared clonotypes between healthy human individuals. General observations from the study: The study found 4.5% to 6% of naive CD4 clonotypes shared across several donors.

About this clone itself: Its antigen is currently unknown.

CD45RO-negative, CCR7-positively selected cells formed the naive CD8 fraction, excluding terminally differentiated effector memory CD45RA+ cells. DNA at 200 ng, about 30,000 T cell genomes, went into sorted-subset replicate PCRs. Assay: immunoSEQ multiplex PCR; the TCRdb copy retains only in-frame clones and omits some. The sample shows 2 million or so clones, approximately 95% of them seen only once. The length of the CDR3 is 15 residues. V was clipped by 7 bases and J by 1 base, with 15 bases between them. The germline gives CDR1 SGHTA, CDR2 FQGNSA. This sequence was found in a young man in good health. The sample taken for sequencing was naive CD8+ T cells sorted from blood. V gene TRBV7-2 combines with J gene TRBJ2-3, with D perhaps TRBD1 or TRBD2 (7 bases each). CDR3 region: CASNLRGGGTDTQYF. The CDR3 DNA reads as TGTGCCAGCAACCTCAGGGGGGGAGGCACAGATACGCAGTATTTT.